This T cell receptor (beta chain) was observed in a study of blood T cell repertoires in COVID-19. Study-level information: Sample material is recorded as cDNA or gDNA derived from T cells, B-cell-depleted T cells, or PBMCs.

Authors' data handling: Counts of nucleated cells, estimated from reference gene primer amplification, were obtained. The data were produced by immunoSEQ multiplex PCR, yet TCRdb's version contains in-frame clones alone and is incomplete. V and J calls and clone size come straight from that table; D and trimming were deduced from the DNA. The data show about 220,000 clones, with approximately 85% seen just once and roughly 8% held by the top ten. The sequenced sample consisted of peripheral blood. The origin of this receptor is a woman of 80 years or more with COVID-19, enrolled during active disease.

The CDR3 coding sequence is TGTGCCAGCAGCTTAGATCTTGGAGTCAGGGTATCAAGGAATGAGCAGTTCTTC. Protein: CASSLDLGVRVSRNEQFF. The V call is TRBV11-2, the J call TRBJ2-1; tentatively, D is TRBD1 (5 bases). The CDR3 covers 18 residues. The germline CDR1 and CDR2 sequences are SGHAT and FQNNGV. V shed 0 bases and J shed 7 bases, with 22 bases lying between them.